This T cell receptor beta chain is drawn from a study of blood T cells in healthy people across ages. Overall study results and limits: Age advanced and TCR beta diversity per million T cells fell, roughly linearly.

The CDR3 is 14 residues long. V lost 3 bases to trimming and J lost 1 base, with 10 bases between them. The germline gives CDR1 SGDLS, CDR2 YYNGEE. Primers used in a second PCR of roughly 7 to 12 cycles were a sample-barcoded 5' primer and a J-beta primer mix. TCRdb reanalysed the 5' RACE reads using MiXCR and keeps one entry per CDR3 protein. The sample yields about 1 million distinct CDR3 sequences, under 30% seen once. In the case of this clonotype: Its cognate antigen is unknown.

These data were also filed under a second study, of T cells of mothers and their children.

Material: blood. The origin of this receptor is a girl aged 2-9 years in good health. The chain joins TRBV9 to TRBJ1-1, with D possibly matching TRBD1 (5 bases). The CDR3 reads CASSGDSENTEAFF. The CDR3 nucleotides read TGTGCCAGCAGCGGAGACAGCGAGAACACTGAAGCTTTCTTT.